These T cell receptor beta chains were read from a single sample in a study of beta chain features in type 1 diabetes. TCRdb's copy holds only in-frame clones and misses some; the assay was immunoSEQ multiplex PCR. Here the sample spans 810,000 or so clones, under 20% being singletons. Sequencing used naive CD4+ T cells from blood. Receptor source: a woman between 18 and 29 years old in good health. Both conserved end residues are part of each CDR3. D genes are given only for firm matches. Clone size appears in some rows only: once, few, many, or a class for an expanded clone.

clone_size	j_call	v_call	d_call	cdr3_aa	cdr3_nt
few	TRBJ2-1	TRBV19	TRBD1	CASSRAGTGTGYNEQFF	TGTGCCAGTAGTAGGGCGGGGACAGGGACGGGTTACAATGAGCAGTTCTTC
-	TRBJ1-5	TRBV28	TRBD1	CASSEMETGVGVWPQHF	TGTGCCAGCAGCGAAATGGAAACAGGGGTAGGGGTATGGCCCCAGCATTTT
few	TRBJ2-7	TRBV28	-	CASSLPGFEQYF	TGTGCCAGCAGTTTACCAGGGTTCGAGCAGTACTTC
-	TRBJ2-3	TRBV18	-	CASSGHRQDTQYF	TGTGCCAGCTCGGGACACAGGCAAGATACGCAGTATTTT
few	TRBJ2-4	TRBV6-1	-	CASSDGSLAKNIQYF	TGTGCCAGCAGTGACGGGTCGTTAGCCAAAAACATTCAGTACTTC
-	TRBJ1-2	TRBV28	-	CASSETAYGYTF	TGTGCCAGCAGCGAGACAGCCTATGGCTACACCTTC
few	TRBJ2-1	TRBV20-1	-	CSAAVYNEQFF	TGCAGTGCTGCGGTCTACAATGAGCAGTTCTTC
few	TRBJ2-7	TRBV27	-	CASGLRSEQYF	TGTGCCAGCGGATTACGGAGCGAGCAGTACTTC
-	TRBJ2-2	TRBV28	-	CASSLGVEGLFF	TGTGCCAGCAGCTTGGGAGTTGAAGGGCTGTTTTTT
few	TRBJ2-1	TRBV27	TRBD1	CASSFEGGRISSYNEQFF	TGTGCCAGCAGTTTCGAAGGGGGCCGCATTAGCTCCTACAATGAGCAGTTCTTC
-	TRBJ2-7	TRBV7-2	-	CASSLGTVPYEQYF	TGTGCCAGCAGCTTAGGGACGGTGCCCTACGAGCAGTACTTC
few	TRBJ2-7	TRBV18	TRBD1	CASSPDRVGEQYF	TGTGCCAGCTCACCAGACAGGGTGGGGGAGCAGTACTTC
-	TRBJ2-7	TRBV4-3	-	CASSQEVGTSVSFEQYF	TGCGCCAGCAGCCAAGAAGTCGGGACATCAGTCAGCTTCGAGCAGTACTTC
few	TRBJ2-7	TRBV2	TRBD2	CASSPLGGYDGYEQYF	TGTGCCAGCAGTCCGTTGGGAGGGTACGACGGCTACGAGCAGTACTTC
-	TRBJ2-1	TRBV5-1	TRBD1	CASSFFQGASEDEQFF	TGCGCCAGCAGCTTTTTTCAGGGGGCGTCTGAAGATGAGCAGTTCTTC
few	TRBJ2-7	TRBV7-2	-	CASSHGQDYEQYF	TGTGCCAGCAGCCATGGACAAGACTACGAGCAGTACTTC
few	TRBJ2-1	TRBV28	-	CASSSDPNNEQFF	TGTGCCAGCAGTTCGGACCCCAACAATGAGCAGTTCTTC
few	TRBJ1-5	TRBV7-2	-	CASSLYQGRGQPQHF	TGTGCCAGCAGCTTATATCAGGGGCGAGGTCAGCCCCAGCATTTT
-	TRBJ1-2	TRBV27	-	CASSLVGRAPPLYGYTF	TGTGCCAGCAGTTTAGTGGGCAGGGCCCCCCCCCTCTATGGCTACACCTTC
-	TRBJ2-7	TRBV6-5	-	CASSYSSLGTYEQYF	TGTGCCAGCAGTTACTCGAGCTTGGGAACCTACGAGCAGTACTTC
-	TRBJ2-5	TRBV5-1	TRBD1	CASSTPGQQETQYF	TGCGCCAGCAGCACACCGGGACAGCAAGAGACCCAGTACTTC
-	TRBJ2-2	TRBV28	-	CASSLAEGLTGELFF	TGTGCCAGCAGTTTAGCGGAGGGTCTTACCGGGGAGCTGTTTTTT
-	TRBJ1-5	TRBV28	-	CASSSSGNQPQHF	TGCGCCAGCAGCTCGTCCGGCAATCAGCCCCAGCATTTT
few	TRBJ2-1	TRBV2	-	CASTSGRQFSYNEQFF	TGTGCCAGCACCTCCGGTCGACAGTTCTCCTACAATGAGCAGTTCTTC
few	TRBJ2-6	TRBV7-9	-	CASSMTDSGANVLTF	TGTGCCAGCAGCATGACAGACTCTGGGGCCAACGTCCTGACTTTC
-	TRBJ1-2	TRBV6-6	-	CASSNYGYTF	TGTGCCAGCTCTAACTATGGCTACACCTTC
-	TRBJ2-7	TRBV5-1	TRBD2	CASSLTLAGGNYEQYF	TGCGCCAGCAGCTTGACTCTAGCGGGAGGTAACTACGAGCAGTACTTC
few	TRBJ2-1	TRBV7-9	-	CASSLRDSAEQFF	TGTGCCAGCAGCCTTCGGGACTCGGCTGAGCAGTTCTTC
few	TRBJ2-1	TRBV7-3	TRBD2	CASSSTSGRDNNEQFF	TGTGCCAGCAGCTCGACTAGCGGGAGGGATAACAATGAGCAGTTCTTC
-	TRBJ2-3	TRBV10-3	-	CAISGQGGGDTQYF	TGTGCCATCAGTGGGCAGGGGGGAGGAGATACGCAGTATTTT
few	TRBJ1-1	TRBV29-1	-	CSVDGEGPAFF	TGCAGCGTTGACGGGGAGGGCCCAGCTTTCTTT
-	TRBJ2-1	TRBV7-2	-	CASSPALNTIYNEQFF	TGTGCCAGCAGCCCCGCTTTGAACACAATTTACAATGAGCAGTTCTTC
-	TRBJ1-2	TRBV28	-	CASSSLYRSPNNYGYTF	TGTGCCAGCAGTTCCCTTTACAGGAGCCCAAATAACTATGGCTACACCTTC
few	TRBJ2-3	TRBV5-6	-	CASSLGGRRTDTQYF	TGTGCCAGCAGCTTGGGAGGGAGGCGCACAGATACGCAGTATTTT
few	TRBJ2-1	TRBV11-2	TRBD2	CASTGIAGGDHNEQFF	TGTGCCAGCACCGGTATAGCGGGAGGGGATCACAATGAGCAGTTCTTC
-	TRBJ2-3	TRBV7-2	-	CASSLSGPDTQYF	TGTGCCAGCAGCTTATCAGGGCCAGATACGCAGTATTTT
few	TRBJ2-2	TRBV10-3	-	CAISERRPFTGELFF	TGTGCCATCAGTGAAAGAAGACCATTCACCGGGGAGCTGTTTTTT
-	TRBJ2-1	TRBV7-9	TRBD1	CASSSLPGQGSEEQFF	TGTGCCAGCAGCTCACTACCGGGACAGGGATCGGAGGAGCAGTTCTTC
-	TRBJ1-5	TRBV19	TRBD1	CASSNDRAPHQPQHF	TGTGCCAGTAGTAACGACAGGGCTCCCCATCAGCCCCAGCATTTT
few	TRBJ2-5	TRBV7-2	-	CASSLIRETQYF	TGTGCCAGCAGCTTAATAAGAGAGACCCAGTACTTC
-	TRBJ2-5	TRBV28	TRBD2	CASSSIAGGWETQYF	TGTGCCAGCAGTTCCATAGCGGGAGGGTGGGAGACCCAGTACTTC
few	TRBJ2-3	TRBV5-1	-	CASSLTSHTDTQYF	TGCGCCAGCAGCTTAACTTCCCACACAGATACGCAGTATTTT
few	TRBJ2-5	TRBV29-1	TRBD1	CSVGTGLETQYF	TGCAGCGTCGGGACAGGATTGGAGACCCAGTACTTC
-	TRBJ1-2	TRBV18	-	CASSPDSYYGYTF	TGTGCCAGCTCACCGGACAGCTACTATGGCTACACCTTC
-	TRBJ1-1	TRBV28	-	CASSRPRGVMNTEAFF	TGTGCCAGCAGCCGGCCAAGGGGTGTGATGAACACTGAAGCTTTCTTT
few	TRBJ1-1	TRBV18	-	CASSPLENTEAFF	TGTGCCAGCTCACCATTGGAGAACACTGAAGCTTTCTTT
-	TRBJ2-1	TRBV11-2	-	CASSFRRLLRYNEQFF	TGTGCCAGCAGCTTCCGAAGGCTCCTCCGGTACAATGAGCAGTTCTTC
-	TRBJ2-4	TRBV4-1	-	CASSQPGTNNLQYF	TGCGCCAGCAGCCAACCAGGAACCAACAACCTTCAGTACTTC
-	TRBJ2-7	TRBV6-5	-	CASSYSFDRAYEQYF	TGTGCCAGCAGTTACTCTTTTGACAGAGCTTACGAGCAGTACTTC
few	TRBJ2-1	TRBV2	-	CASRPARGMSYNEQFF	TGTGCCAGCAGGCCGGCGCGGGGAATGTCCTACAATGAGCAGTTCTTC
-	TRBJ2-1	TRBV7-2	-	CASSPPGPSYNEQFF	TGTGCCAGCAGTCCCCCAGGGCCCTCCTACAATGAGCAGTTCTTC